This TCR beta chain was documented in a study of CD8+CD57+ T cells in acquired aplastic anemia (dated by TCRdb to the late 2010s). Regarding the research as a whole: Extracted DNA from sorted CD4+ and CD8+ cells averaged approximately 3.4 ug, ranging from roughly 0.17 to 27.4 ug. CD8+CD57+ expansion was defined as a frequency above the mean frequency observed in healthy subjects.

The CDR3 runs 16 amino acids, cysteine and phenylalanine included. Just CDR3 DNA is preserved here, 48 bases in frame from base 1. The V end loses 4 bases and the J end loses 6 bases, and a stretch of 18 bases separates them. Based on the germline V gene (reference sequence), the CDR1 and CDR2 sequences are SEHNR and FQNEAQ. As for this clonotype: The clone's antigen remains unknown. This may arise from a read error, as a much more abundant clone is one base away.

Profiling of TCR beta VDJ combinations and CDR3 sequences used genomic DNA as the template. An Illumina HiSeq 2000 was used for TCR repertoire sequencing. The authors' pipeline ran thus. TRBV/TRBJ rearrangement plots, CDR3 size and DJ length profiles, and Simpson's diversity index were used to evaluate the repertoires. The most abundant DNA sequence in the deep sequencing data was taken as the immunodominant clone. CDR3 amino acid sequences were screened for sharing across subjects and were compared with published repertoires and the VDJdb database. Clones were called with MiXCR by TCRdb after fastp trimmed the public reads at Q25, and only in-frame beta chains were retained. Rows merge per CDR3 protein into single entries with the most common DNA and genes. The V and J calls here are based on TCRdb, not the publication. In all, the sample holds more than 200,000 distinct CDR3 sequences, and about half of those were seen once. The ten largest clones add up to about 20% of the sample.

Flow cytometry had shown CD8+CD57+ cell expansion in the patients selected for sequencing. Every patient had a diagnosis of severe acquired aplastic anemia based on International Study of Aplastic Anemia and Agranulocytosis and Camitta criteria. At the time blood was sampled, none of the patients had received any therapy. In this study, sorted CD4+ and CD8+ T cells from the blood of healthy subjects and of severe aplastic anemia patients had their TCR repertoires deep-sequenced. Patients were enrolled in the USA under clinicaltrials.gov protocols 00001620, 01623167, 00001397, 00071045, 00081523 and 00961064. Ficoll-Paque density gradient centrifugation was used to isolate peripheral blood mononuclear cells. CD4+ and CD8+ T cells were sorted by FACS or magnetic beads before DNA extraction. What the authors observed across the whole study: No significant difference in CD8+ Simpson's diversity was found between patients and healthy controls (P=0.060). About 30 CD8+ CDR3 sequences were found in both patients and controls but appeared to be highly expressed in patients and within the immunodominant clones of the patients.

Sequencing input: sorted CD4+, CD8+, or CD8+CD57+ T cells (not recorded which) from PBMCs. The sequence was obtained from a human donor with aplastic anemia. The rearrangement combines TRBV7-9 with TRBJ2-2; matching of 6 bases hints at TRBD1 as the D gene. The DNA sequence reads TGTGCCAGCAGCTCGTACACAGGGTTGAGAGCCGGGGAGCTGTTTTTT. It specifies CASSSYTGLRAGELFF. With the portions outside the CDR3 filled from the reference TRBV7-9 and TRBJ2-2 genes, the complete variable region becomes DTGVSQNPRHKITKRGQNVTFRCDPISEHNRLYWYRQTLGQGPEFLTYFQNEAQLEKSRLLSDRFSAERPKGSFSTLEIQRTEQGDSAMYLCASSSYTGLRAGELFFGEGSRLTVL.